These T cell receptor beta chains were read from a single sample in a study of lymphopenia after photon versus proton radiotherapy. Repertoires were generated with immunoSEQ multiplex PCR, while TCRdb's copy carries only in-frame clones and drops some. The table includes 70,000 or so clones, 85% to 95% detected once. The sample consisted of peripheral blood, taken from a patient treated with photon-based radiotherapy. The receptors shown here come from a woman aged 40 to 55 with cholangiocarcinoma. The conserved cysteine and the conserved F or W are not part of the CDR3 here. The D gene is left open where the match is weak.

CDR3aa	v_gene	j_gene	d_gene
ASSISPYSGTEAF	TRBV19	TRBJ1-1	-
ASSSVGAGELF	TRBV7-2	TRBJ2-2	-
ASSQERFSNYGYT	TRBV14	TRBJ1-2	-
ASSWTGRDTGELF	TRBV27	TRBJ2-2	TRBD2
ASSLNYGYT	TRBV7-6	TRBJ1-2	-
ASRGTGGYLYEQY	TRBV28	TRBJ2-7	-
SGAFGVNEKLF	TRBV29-1	TRBJ1-4	-
ASLDRGSENTEAF	TRBV2	TRBJ1-1	TRBD1
ASSWQTSLITNEKLF	TRBV7-9	TRBJ1-4	-
ASSAVSWGANTEAF	TRBV11-2	TRBJ1-1	-
ASSLVLAGSYNEQF	TRBV5-4	TRBJ2-1	TRBD2
ASKRELRNEQY	TRBV6-1	TRBJ2-7	-
ASSLVANTGELF	TRBV6-1	TRBJ2-2	-
ASSFSRGANSEAF	TRBV5-1	TRBJ1-1	-
ASSLGTEAF	TRBV7-9	TRBJ1-1	-
ASSYHGRTPSYEQY	TRBV6-6	-	-
ASSPNDRANYGYT	TRBV28	TRBJ1-2	-
ASSEQKQLDEKLF	TRBV6-1	TRBJ1-4	-
ASSQARTGQNIQY	TRBV4-2	TRBJ2-4	TRBD1
ASRLGQGRYEQY	TRBV25-1	TRBJ2-7	TRBD1
ASSSSPTNEQF	TRBV9	TRBJ2-1	-
ASRRDTGALTEAF	TRBV28	TRBJ1-1	-
ASTQPPAINYGYT	TRBV28	TRBJ1-2	-
ATLGQKFEQY	TRBV6-6	TRBJ2-7	TRBD1
ASSALGGGPNTIY	TRBV9	TRBJ1-3	-
ASSQVGEQY	TRBV19	TRBJ2-7	-